Listed below are T cell receptor beta chains from one sample, sequenced in a study of shared T cell receptors in the human thymus. Assay used: immunoSEQ multiplex PCR; TCRdb lists only in-frame clones, some missing. The sample carries hundreds of thousands of clones, roughly 86% recorded once. This same sample was also part of a study on human thymus T cells.

The sequencing sample was made of thymocytes. All receptors derive from a boy in the first two years of life with a congenital heart defect. Each CDR3 is given with its conserved first and last residue. Fields, in order: clone size, V gene, CDR3 protein. Rows give clone size only sometimes, using once, few, many, or a class for an expanded clone.

-,TRBV20-1,CSAPVFGGYTF
-,TRBV28,CASSWRGQFSYEQYF
-,TRBV6-1,CASSVVGLAWPDTQYF
-,TRBV27,CASKKEASRDPQYF
-,TRBV9,CASSVKCGGTCMDTGELFF
-,TRBV28,CASSLGTLNQPQHF
-,TRBV29-1,CSVGTSGNNEQFF
-,TRBV28,CASSYFPGTGVSLGYGYTF
few,TRBV5-8,CAGGLAKNIQYF
-,TRBV19,CASSPLGDTQYF
-,TRBV19,CASSIGQGATNQPQHF
-,TRBV27,CASRGLTGRATDTQYF
once,TRBV28,CATVTGRAKNIQYF
-,TRBV19,CASSIGGGGDNEQFF
-,TRBV5-6,CASRVGGRNNGYPF
-,TRBV19,CASSDPPAPGYEQYF
-,TRBV15,CATSGRQGANCEQFF
-,TRBV6-1,CASSEGGQGVYGYTF
-,TRBV9,CASSVIAGGRYNEQFF
-,TRBV11-2,CATSRTSGTYEQYF
-,TRBV28,CASTGQGDTEAFF
-,TRBV12-5,CASGSRGEQFF
-,TRBV6-7,CASSYRRFGKLLPNQPQHF
-,TRBV28,CASSLPAGEFNYGYTF
few,TRBV10-3,CAIGRDRDSYEQYF
-,TRBV2,CASQVPFLETQYF
few,TRBV9,CASSVDTGNQETQYF
-,TRBV4-3,CASSQESQGSKNTEAFF